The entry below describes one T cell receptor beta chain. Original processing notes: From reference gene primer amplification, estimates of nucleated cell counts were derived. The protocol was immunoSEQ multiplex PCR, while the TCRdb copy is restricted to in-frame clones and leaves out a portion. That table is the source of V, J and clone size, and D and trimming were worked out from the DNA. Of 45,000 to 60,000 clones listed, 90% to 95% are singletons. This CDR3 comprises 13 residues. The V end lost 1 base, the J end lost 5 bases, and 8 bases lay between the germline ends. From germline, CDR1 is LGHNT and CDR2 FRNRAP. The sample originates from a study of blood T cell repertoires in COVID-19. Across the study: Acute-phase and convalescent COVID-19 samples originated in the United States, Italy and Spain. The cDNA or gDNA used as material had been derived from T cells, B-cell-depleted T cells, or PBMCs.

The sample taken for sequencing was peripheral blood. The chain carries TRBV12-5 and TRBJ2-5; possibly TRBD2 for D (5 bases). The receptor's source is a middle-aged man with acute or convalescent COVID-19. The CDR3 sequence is CASGLGTGETQYF. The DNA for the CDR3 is TGTGCTAGTGGTTTGGGCACGGGGGAGACCCAGTACTTC.